These 14 T cell receptor beta chains were all obtained from the same sample, sequenced in a study of blood T cell repertoires in COVID-19 (dated by TCRdb to 2020 to 2022). The library was generated by the immunoSEQ multiplex PCR assay. As stored in TCRdb, this immuneACCESS dataset retains in-frame rearrangements with V and J assigned. A fraction of the clones does not appear; measured against another copy, unresolved V genes explain less than half of the discrepancy, and the remainder lacks a known reason. Within this sample are 40,000 or so clones, with about 90% of them counted one time only. Together, the top ten hold approximately 3% of the sample. The sequencing sample was made of peripheral blood. The source of these receptors is a man in his fifties or sixties with active COVID-19.

V and J are TRBV5-1 and TRBJ2-1; no firm D call. V was trimmed by 0 bases and J by 7 bases, leaving 8 bases between them. The CDR3 loop spans 13 amino acids. CDR1 is SGHRS, CDR2 YFSETQ, per germline. The CDR3 DNA is TGCGCCAGCAGCTTGGCCTTACTTAATGAGCAGTTCTTC. Amino acid sequence: CASSLALLNEQFF. Full variable domain (missing parts from reference TRBV5-1 and TRBJ2-1): KAGVTQTPRYLIKTRGQQVTLSCSPISGHRSVSWYQQTPGQGLQFLFEYFSETQRNKGNFPGRFSGRQFSNSRSEMNVSTLELGDSALYLCASSLALLNEQFFGPGTRLTVL.

The chain combines TRBV7-3 with TRBJ2-1, with a possible D match to TRBD2 (5 bases). The CDR3 runs to 14 residues. Trimming took off 5 bases at V and 8 bases at J, with 16 bases between the two ends. CDR1 is SGHTA and CDR2 is FQGTGA in the germline V gene. The CDR3 is CASSPAGYRDEQFF. CDR3 sequence (DNA): TGTGCCAGCAGCCCGGCGGGTTATCGGGATGAGCAGTTCTTC.

This clone was seen more than once but under ten times. This sequence joins TRBV5-1 and TRBJ2-3; 10 bases agree with TRBD2. The trim removed 2 bases at V and 8 bases at J, leaving 8 bases unmatched. This CDR3 region has 15 residues. Per the germline V gene, CDR1 is SGHRS and CDR2 is YFSETQ. The CDR3 loop is CASSLSGGAIGTQYF. CDR3 nucleotide sequence: TGCGCCAGCAGCTTAAGCGGGGGGGCCATTGGTACGCAGTATTTT.

V gene TRBV11-2 combines with J gene TRBJ2-7; D remains unclear. The V gene's germline CDR1 is SGHAT and CDR2 FQNNGV. CDR3 length: 13 amino acids. V was cut by 2 bases and J by 3 bases, with 8 bases left in between. For the CDR3, the DNA is TGTGCCAGCAGCTTATCAGTAATCTACGAGCAGTACTTC. Protein product: CASSLSVIYEQYF.

The chain combines TRBV4-2 with TRBJ1-3, with D maybe TRBD1 (6 bases). The CDR3 has 14 amino acids. With 3 bases removed from V and 5 bases from J, the gap between germline ends came to 11 bases. Germline V lookup: CDR1 LGHNA, CDR2 YNFKEQ. CDR3 amino acids: CASSQSGQRNTIYF. CDR3 DNA: TGTGCCAGCAGCCAGTCGGGACAAAGAAACACCATATATTTT.

The chain is built from TRBV12-5 and TRBJ1-4; 10 bases map to TRBD1. The CDR3 totals 16 residues. Trimming took 0 bases from V and 5 from J; bases not matched to a gene: 3. Germline V gene lookup returns CDR1 LGHNT and CDR2 FRNRAP. CDR3 in amino acids: CASGLVPGQGNEKLFF. CDR3 coding DNA: TGTGCTAGTGGTTTGGTACCGGGACAGGGGAATGAAAAACTGTTTTTT.

The rearrangement links TRBV6-1 to TRBJ1-3; D gene ambiguous. Between the trimmed V and J ends, which lost 2 bases and 0 bases, there was a span of 14 bases. This CDR3 comprises 17 residues. CDR1 MNHNS and CDR2 SASEGT come from the germline V gene. This chain's CDR3 is CASSEPIPRGSGNTIYF. In DNA form, the CDR3 reads TGTGCCAGCAGTGAACCGATCCCCCGGGGCTCTGGAAACACCATATATTTT.

CDR3 in amino acids: CASSQDAGTQGQYF. CDR3 sequence (DNA): TGCGCCAGCAGCCAGGACGCGGGGACGCAAGGCCAGTACTTC. The chain employs TRBV5-1 and TRBJ2-5; weak D call: TRBD2 (6 bases). Germline lookup yields CDR1 SGHRS and CDR2 YFSETQ. The CDR3 is made up of 14 amino acids. The V end was cut by 4 bases, the J end by 10 bases, with 20 bases between.

This clone was found once. DNA for the CDR3: TGTGCCAGCAGTTCGACAGGGAAGTTGCCCTACGAGCAGTACTTC. As protein: CASSSTGKLPYEQYF. The chain carries TRBV28 and TRBJ2-7; 7 bases match TRBD1. Per the germline V gene, CDR1 is MDHEN and CDR2 is SYDVKM. The CDR3 spans 15 residues. Trimming at V came to 4 bases and at J to 2 bases, leaving 8 bases not matched to a gene.

The genes are TRBV5-1 and TRBJ1-4; D gene ambiguous. The V and J ends lost 0 bases and 8 bases respectively, with 5 bases between them. The CDR3 covers 12 residues. CDR1 is SGHRS and CDR2 is YFSETQ in the germline V gene. This CDR3 is CASSLDGEKLFF. The CDR3 DNA sequence: TGCGCCAGCAGCTTGGACGGGGAAAAACTGTTTTTT.

The CDR3, as DNA: TGTGCCAATTCGGGTAGTGGCACTGAAGCTTTCTTT. The encoded protein is CANSGSGTEAFF. This chain connects TRBV10-3 to TRBJ1-1; D is ambiguous. The CDR3 consists of 12 residues. The germline CDR1 and CDR2 sequences are ENHRY and SYGVKD. Deletions cut 10 bases from V and 4 bases from J, with 13 bases between.

The V gene is TRBV3-1 (or the pseudogene TRBV3-2), the J gene TRBJ1-2; D remains unclear. This CDR3 contains 11 residues. Germline V gene sequence: CDR1 LGHDT, CDR2 YNNKEL (reference sequence). Trimming cost V 1 base and J 7 bases, with 4 bases left between them. CDR3 in amino acids: CASSQALGYTF. CDR3 nucleotides: TGTGCCAGCAGCCAAGCTCTTGGCTACACCTTC.

This chain links TRBV6-2 or TRBV6-3 with TRBJ2-2; 7 nucleotides align to TRBD1. V trimming: 5 bases; J trimming: 0 bases; junction bases outside the gene matches: 6. CDR3 length: 16 amino acids. Germline CDR1 is MNHEY and CDR2 is SVGEGT. DNA for the CDR3: TGTGCCAGCAGTCAAAACAGGGGAACGAACACCGGGGAGCTGTTTTTT. Protein product: CASSQNRGTNTGELFF.

J is TRBJ1-4 and V is TRBV15, with 10 positions matching TRBD1. The CDR3 consists of 15 residues. Losses at the gene ends were 3 bases for V and 4 bases for J; bases not matched to a gene: 2. Germline values: CDR1 LNHNV, CDR2 YYDKDF (reference sequence). CDR3 in DNA: TGTGCCACCAGCAGCCGGGACAGGGGTAATGAAAAACTGTTTTTT. Translated, it gives CATSSRDRGNEKLFF.